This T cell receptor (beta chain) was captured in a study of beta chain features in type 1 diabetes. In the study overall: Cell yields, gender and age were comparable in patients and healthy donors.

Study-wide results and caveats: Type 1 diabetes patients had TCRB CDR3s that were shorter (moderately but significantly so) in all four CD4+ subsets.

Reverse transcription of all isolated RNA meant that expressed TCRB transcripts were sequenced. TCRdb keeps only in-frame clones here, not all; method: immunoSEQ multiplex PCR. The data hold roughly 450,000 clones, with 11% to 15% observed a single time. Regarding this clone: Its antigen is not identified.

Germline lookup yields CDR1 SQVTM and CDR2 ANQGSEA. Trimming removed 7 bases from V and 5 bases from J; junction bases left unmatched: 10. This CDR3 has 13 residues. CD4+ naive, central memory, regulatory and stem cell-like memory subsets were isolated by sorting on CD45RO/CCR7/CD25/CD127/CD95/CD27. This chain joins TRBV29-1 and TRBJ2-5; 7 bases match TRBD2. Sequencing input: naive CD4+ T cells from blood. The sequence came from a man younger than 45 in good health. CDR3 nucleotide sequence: TGCAGCGCTACAGCGGGATTGGCGGAGACCCAGTACTTC. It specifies CSATAGLAETQYF.